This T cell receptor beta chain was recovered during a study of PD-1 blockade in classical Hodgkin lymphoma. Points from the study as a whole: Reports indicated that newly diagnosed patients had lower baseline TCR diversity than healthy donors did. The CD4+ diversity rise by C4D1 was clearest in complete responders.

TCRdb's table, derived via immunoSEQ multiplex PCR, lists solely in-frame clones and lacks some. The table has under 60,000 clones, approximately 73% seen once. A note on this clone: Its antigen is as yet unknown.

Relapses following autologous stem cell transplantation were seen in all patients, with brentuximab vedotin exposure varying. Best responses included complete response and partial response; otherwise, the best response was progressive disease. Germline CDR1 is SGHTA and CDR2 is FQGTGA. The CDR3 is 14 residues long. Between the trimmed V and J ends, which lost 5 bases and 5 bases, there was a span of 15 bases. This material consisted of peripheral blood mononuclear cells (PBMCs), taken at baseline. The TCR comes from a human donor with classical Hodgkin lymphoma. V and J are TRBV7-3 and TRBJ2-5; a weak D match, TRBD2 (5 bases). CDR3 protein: CASSPNIGGETQYF. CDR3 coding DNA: TGTGCCAGCAGCCCTAATATAGGCGGGGAGACCCAGTACTTC.